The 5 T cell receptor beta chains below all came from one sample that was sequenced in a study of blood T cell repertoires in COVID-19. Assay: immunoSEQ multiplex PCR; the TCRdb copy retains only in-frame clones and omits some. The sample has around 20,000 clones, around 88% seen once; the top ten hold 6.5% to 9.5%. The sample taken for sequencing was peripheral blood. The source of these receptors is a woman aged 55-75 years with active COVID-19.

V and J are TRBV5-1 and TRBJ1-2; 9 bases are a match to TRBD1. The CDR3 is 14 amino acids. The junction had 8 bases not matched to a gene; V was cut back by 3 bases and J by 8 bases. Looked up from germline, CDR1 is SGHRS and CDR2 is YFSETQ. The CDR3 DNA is TGCGCCAGCAGCTGGGAGGGACAGGGTGGAGGCTACACCTTC. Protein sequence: CASSWEGQGGGYTF.

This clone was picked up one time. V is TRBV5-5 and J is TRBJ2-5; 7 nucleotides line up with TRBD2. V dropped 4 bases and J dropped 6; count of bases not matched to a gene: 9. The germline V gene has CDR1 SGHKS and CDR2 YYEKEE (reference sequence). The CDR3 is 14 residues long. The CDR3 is CASSPGGRGQTQYF. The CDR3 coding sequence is TGTGCCAGCAGCCCAGGAGGGAGGGGCCAGACCCAGTACTTC.

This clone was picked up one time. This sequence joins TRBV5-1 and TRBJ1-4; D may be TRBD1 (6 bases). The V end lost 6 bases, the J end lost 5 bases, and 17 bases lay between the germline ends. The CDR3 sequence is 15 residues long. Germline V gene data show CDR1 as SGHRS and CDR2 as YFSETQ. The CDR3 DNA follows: TGCGCCAGCACCCCGCGGGGGCAGCTAAATGAAAAACTGTTTTTT. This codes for CASTPRGQLNEKLFF.

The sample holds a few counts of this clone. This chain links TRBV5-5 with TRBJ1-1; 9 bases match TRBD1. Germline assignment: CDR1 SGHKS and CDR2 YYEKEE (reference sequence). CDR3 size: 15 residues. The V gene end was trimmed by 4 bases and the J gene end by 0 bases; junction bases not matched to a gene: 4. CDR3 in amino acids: CASSRTGVVNTEAFF. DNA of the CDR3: TGTGCCAGCAGCCGGACAGGGGTGGTGAACACTGAAGCTTTCTTT. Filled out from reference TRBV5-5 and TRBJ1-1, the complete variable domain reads DAGVTQSPTHLIKTRGQQVTLRCSPISGHKSVSWYQQVLGQGPQFIFQYYEKEERGRGNFPDRFSARQFPNYSSELNVNALLLGDSALYLCASSRTGVVNTEAFFGQGTRLTVV.

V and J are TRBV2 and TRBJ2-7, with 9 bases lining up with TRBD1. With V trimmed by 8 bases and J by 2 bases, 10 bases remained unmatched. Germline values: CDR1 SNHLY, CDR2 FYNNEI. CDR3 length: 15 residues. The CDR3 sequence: CASGPGQGTAYEQYF. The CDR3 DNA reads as TGTGCCAGCGGACCGGGACAGGGCACGGCCTACGAGCAGTACTTC.